The source of this T cell receptor beta chain is a study of OX40 agonist ivuxolimab in advanced cancers. Study details: The drug used for patients, ivuxolimab, was an agonistic anti-OX40 (CD134) antibody. Study-wide findings and caveats: Among T cells, CD8+ cells averaged more expanded clones than CD4+ cells.

The germline V gene has CDR1 LGHNT and CDR2 FRNRAP. V lost 6 bases, J lost 2 bases, and 13 bases lay in between. The CDR3 sequence is 14 residues long. The method was immunoSEQ multiplex PCR; TCRdb's version includes in-frame clones alone and lacks a portion of them. This sample has tens of thousands of clones; around four fifths occur once, and the top ten carry around 2.3%. There are a few counts of this clone. The target antigen is unknown. This chain links TRBV12-5 with TRBJ1-2, with D unclear. The source is an adult with an advanced solid tumor such as melanoma, head and neck, liver or kidney cancer. Sequencing used CD4+ or CD8+ T cells sorted from blood, obtained in a trial of the OX40 agonist ivuxolimab. As DNA, the CDR3 is TGTGCTAGTGGGGCCGGGCAAGGCAACTATGGCTACACCTTC. It yields the protein CASGAGQGNYGYTF.